Sequencing of this T cell receptor beta chain was carried out in a study of type 1 regulatory T cells. At the level of the study: T-allo10 is an in vitro-generated, Tr1-enriched CD4 T cell product specific for alloantigen.

TCRdb independently ran MiXCR on the reads; one entry per CDR3 protein. The sample contains about 5,000 distinct CDR3 sequences, more than 25% of which appear only once. General observations from the study: Compared with non-type 1 regulatory T cells, type 1 regulatory T cells showed a more restricted TCR repertoire.

With respect to this clonotype: Its specificity is not known.

The CDR3 is made up of 17 amino acids. Germline values: CDR1 SGHRS, CDR2 YFSETQ. The V end was cut by 0 bases, the J end by 0 bases, with 13 bases between. Input material: cultured type 1 regulatory T (Tr1) cells, either the whole culture or a sorted fraction (not recorded which). The source is a human donor in good health. This chain uses TRBV5-1 with TRBJ2-1; a possible D gene is TRBD2 (6 bases). The CDR3 DNA sequence: TGCGCCAGCAGCTTGGCCTACGGGGGACGCTCCTACAATGAGCAGTTCTTC. This encodes CASSLAYGGRSYNEQFF. Filled out from reference TRBV5-1 and TRBJ2-1, the complete variable domain reads KAGVTQTPRYLIKTRGQQVTLSCSPISGHRSVSWYQQTPGQGLQFLFEYFSETQRNKGNFPGRFSGRQFSNSRSEMNVSTLELGDSALYLCASSLAYGGRSYNEQFFGPGTRLTVL.